Listed below are T cell receptor beta chains from one sample, sequenced in a study of Graves' ophthalmopathy and Graves' hyperthyroidism. In TCRdb, the multiplex PCR reads were re-called with MiXCR into one record per CDR3 protein. The table includes nearly 400,000 distinct CDR3 sequences, approximately 20% detected once. Sequences were obtained from peripheral blood. These receptors were collected from a woman aged 18-35 years with Graves' ophthalmopathy. Both conserved end residues are part of each CDR3. The order of the fields is clone size, V gene, J gene, D gene, CDR3 DNA, CDR3 protein. D genes are given only for firm matches. Not every row has a clone size; where given, it reads once, few, many or a size class.

many	TRBV29-1	TRBJ2-7	.	TGCAGCGTTGAAGATGTACAGGGAAGTGGTTACGAGCAGTACTTC	CSVEDVQGSGYEQYF
.	TRBV6-2/TRBV6-3	TRBJ2-5	.	TGTGCCAGCAGTTACAGGACAGACGGCGAGACCCAGTACTTC	CASSYRTDGETQYF
.	TRBV28	TRBJ2-7	TRBD1	TGTGCCAGCAGTTTAAATCTCGGACAGGGGATCTACGAGCAGTACTTC	CASSLNLGQGIYEQYF
.	TRBV28	TRBJ2-7	TRBD1	TGTGCCAGCAGTGGGGACAGGACTCACCTCTCCTACGAGCAGTACTTC	CASSGDRTHLSYEQYF
many	TRBV30	TRBJ1-5	.	TGTGCCTGGAGTCCTGGGGGCCTGGGGAGCAATCAGCCCCAGCATTTT	CAWSPGGLGSNQPQHF
many	TRBV7-2	TRBJ1-6	.	TGTGCCAGCAGCCCTTTCCTCTTATCCGGGGATTCACCCCTCCACTTT	CASSPFLLSGDSPLHF
many	TRBV4-3	TRBJ1-2	.	TGCGCCAGCAGCCAGCTGGCGACAGGATTCGGGGGCTACACCTTC	CASSQLATGFGGYTF
.	TRBV12-3/TRBV12-4	TRBJ2-7	.	TGTGCCAGCGGAAAGACGGGGGAGCAGTACTTC	CASGKTGEQYF
many	TRBV18	TRBJ1-1	TRBD1	TGTGCCAGCTCACTCGAAACAGGGGAGTACACTGAAGCTTTCTTT	CASSLETGEYTEAFF
many	TRBV10-2	TRBJ2-5	TRBD2	TGCGCCAGCAGTTTAGCGGGGGGTGTCTTAGAGACCCAGTACTTC	CASSLAGGVLETQYF
many	TRBV7-2	TRBJ1-4	.	TGTGCCAGCAGCCCAATAGGGGTCGGCACTAATGAAAAACTGTTTTTT	CASSPIGVGTNEKLFF
many	TRBV6-2/TRBV6-3	TRBJ2-7	TRBD1	TGTGCCAGCAGGGACAGGCTTATCACCTACGAGCAGTACTTC	CASRDRLITYEQYF
.	TRBV6-5	TRBJ1-2	.	TGTGCCAGCAGTAACCATTTAGGAGGTGGCTACACCTTC	CASSNHLGGGYTF
many	TRBV6-2/TRBV6-3	TRBJ2-7	.	TGTGCCAGCAGTTACGACGGGGGAAGTGGGGAGCAGTACTTC	CASSYDGGSGEQYF
few	TRBV12-3/TRBV12-4	TRBJ2-7	TRBD2	TGTGCCAGCAGTTCGACAAGCGGGAGAATCGGCGAGCAGTACTTC	CASSSTSGRIGEQYF
many	TRBV28	TRBJ2-7	TRBD1	TGTGCCAGCACCCCGACAGGGATCGAGCAGTACTTC	CASTPTGIEQYF
many	TRBV9	TRBJ2-7	TRBD1	TGTGCCAGCAGCGTAGCTACAGGACAGGGGCCCTACGAGCAGTACTTC	CASSVATGQGPYEQYF
.	TRBV12-3/TRBV12-4	TRBJ2-5	.	TGTGCCAGCAGTCTGGGGCTCGGGACTGGAGACCAAGAGACCCAGTACTTC	CASSLGLGTGDQETQYF
few	TRBV7-2	TRBJ2-5	.	TGTGCCAGCAGCTTAGGGGGGTGGAAGGCGGAAGAGACCCAGTACTTC	CASSLGGWKAEETQYF
many	TRBV24-1	TRBJ1-1	TRBD1	TGTGCCACCAGTGATAGGACAGGCCTAGGAGCTTTCTTT	CATSDRTGLGAFF
many	TRBV15	TRBJ2-7	.	TGTGCCACCAGCAGAGTCCCCGGGGGCTACGAGCAGTACTTC	CATSRVPGGYEQYF
many	TRBV6-1	TRBJ1-5	.	TGTGCCAGCAGGGACATTTATAGCAATCAGCCCCAGCATTTT	CASRDIYSNQPQHF
many	TRBV28	TRBJ2-5	.	TGTGCCAGCAGTTCCCCAGGTGGCTCTGAAGAGACCCAGTACTTC	CASSSPGGSEETQYF